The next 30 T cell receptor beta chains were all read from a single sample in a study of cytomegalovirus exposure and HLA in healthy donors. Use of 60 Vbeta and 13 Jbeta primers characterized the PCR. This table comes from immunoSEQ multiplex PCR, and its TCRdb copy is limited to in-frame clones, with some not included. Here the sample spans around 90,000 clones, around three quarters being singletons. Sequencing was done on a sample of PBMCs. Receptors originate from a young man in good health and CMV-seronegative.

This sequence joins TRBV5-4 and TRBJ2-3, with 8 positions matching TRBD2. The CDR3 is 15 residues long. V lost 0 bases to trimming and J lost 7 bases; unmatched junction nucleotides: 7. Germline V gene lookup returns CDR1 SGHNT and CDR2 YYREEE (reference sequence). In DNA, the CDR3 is TGTGCCAGCAGCTTGGGCAGCGGGGGAAGGTATACGCAGTATTTT. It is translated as CASSLGSGGRYTQYF.

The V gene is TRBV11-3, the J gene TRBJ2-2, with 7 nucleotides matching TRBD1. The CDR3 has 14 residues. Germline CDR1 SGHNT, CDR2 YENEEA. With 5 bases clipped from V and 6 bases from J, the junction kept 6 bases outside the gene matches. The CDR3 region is CASSAQGEAGELFF. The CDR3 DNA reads TGTGCCAGCAGCGCCCAGGGGGAAGCCGGGGAGCTGTTTTTT.

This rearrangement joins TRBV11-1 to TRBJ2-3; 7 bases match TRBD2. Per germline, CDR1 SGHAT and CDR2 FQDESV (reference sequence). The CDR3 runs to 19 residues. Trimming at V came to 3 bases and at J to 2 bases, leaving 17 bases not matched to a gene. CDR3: CASSFPRRREYNLTDTQYF. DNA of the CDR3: TGTGCCAGCAGCTTCCCTCGTCGGCGGGAGTACAATCTCACAGATACGCAGTATTTT.

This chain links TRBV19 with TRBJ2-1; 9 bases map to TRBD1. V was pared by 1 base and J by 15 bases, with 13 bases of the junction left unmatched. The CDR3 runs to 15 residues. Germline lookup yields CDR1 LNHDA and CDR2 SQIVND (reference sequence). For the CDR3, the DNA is TGTGCCAGTAGTATAGGACAGGGGGGGCCCCTGCGGAGGTTCTTC. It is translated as CASSIGQGGPLRRFF.

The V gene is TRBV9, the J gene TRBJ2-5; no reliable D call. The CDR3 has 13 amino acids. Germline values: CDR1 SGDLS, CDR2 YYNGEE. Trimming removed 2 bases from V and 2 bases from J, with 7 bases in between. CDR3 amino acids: CASSVTAQETQYF. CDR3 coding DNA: TGTGCCAGCAGCGTCACAGCACAAGAGACCCAGTACTTC. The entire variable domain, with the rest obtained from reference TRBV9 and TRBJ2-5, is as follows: DSGVTQTPKHLITATGQRVTLRCSPRSGDLSVYWYQQSLDQGLQFLIQYYNGEERAKGNILERFSAQQFPDLHSELNLSSLELGDSALYFCASSVTAQETQYFGPGTRLLVL.

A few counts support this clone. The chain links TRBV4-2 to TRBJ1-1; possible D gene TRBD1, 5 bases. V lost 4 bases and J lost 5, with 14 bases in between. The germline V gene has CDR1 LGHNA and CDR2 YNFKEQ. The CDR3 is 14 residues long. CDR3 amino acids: CASSPLTAGTEAFF. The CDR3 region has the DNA TGTGCCAGCAGCCCTCTGACAGCTGGAACTGAAGCTTTCTTT.

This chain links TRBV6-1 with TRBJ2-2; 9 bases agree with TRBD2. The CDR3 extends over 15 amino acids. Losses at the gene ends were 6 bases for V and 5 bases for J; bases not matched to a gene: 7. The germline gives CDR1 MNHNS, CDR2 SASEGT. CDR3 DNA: TGTGCCAGCAGCGTGATAGCGGGAGATACCGGGGAGCTGTTTTTT. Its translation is CASSVIAGDTGELFF.

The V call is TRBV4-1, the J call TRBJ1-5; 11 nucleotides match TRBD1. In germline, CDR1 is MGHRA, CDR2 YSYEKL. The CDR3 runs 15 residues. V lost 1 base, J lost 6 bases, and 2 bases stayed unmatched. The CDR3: CASSQGTGGSQPQHF. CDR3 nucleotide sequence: TGCGCCAGCAGCCAAGGGACAGGGGGCAGTCAGCCCCAGCATTTT.

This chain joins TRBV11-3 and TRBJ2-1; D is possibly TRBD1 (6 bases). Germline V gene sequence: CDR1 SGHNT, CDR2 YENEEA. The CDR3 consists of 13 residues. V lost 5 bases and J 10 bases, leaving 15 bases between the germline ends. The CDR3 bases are TGTGCCAGCAGCCCCGGTGGGGGCTACGAGCAGTTCTTC. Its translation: CASSPGGGYEQFF.

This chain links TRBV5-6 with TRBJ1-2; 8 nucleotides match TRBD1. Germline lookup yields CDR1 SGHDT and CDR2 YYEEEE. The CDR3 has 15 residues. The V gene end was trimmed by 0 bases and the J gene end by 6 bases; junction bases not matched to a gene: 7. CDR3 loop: CASSLVRGRSDGYTF. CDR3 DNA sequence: TGTGCCAGCAGCTTGGTCAGGGGGCGATCGGATGGCTACACCTTC.

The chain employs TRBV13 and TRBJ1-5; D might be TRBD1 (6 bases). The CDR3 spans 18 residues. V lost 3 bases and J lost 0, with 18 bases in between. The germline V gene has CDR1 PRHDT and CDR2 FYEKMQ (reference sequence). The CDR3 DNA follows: TGTGCCAGCAGCTTTACTTCGGGCAGGGGTGGTAGCAATCAGCCCCAGCATTTT. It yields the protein CASSFTSGRGGSNQPQHF.

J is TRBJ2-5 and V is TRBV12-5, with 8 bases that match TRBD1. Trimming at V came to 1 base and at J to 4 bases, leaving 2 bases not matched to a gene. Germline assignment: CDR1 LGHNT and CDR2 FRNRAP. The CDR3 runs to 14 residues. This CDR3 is CASGLGTGLETQYF. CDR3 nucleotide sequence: TGTGCTAGTGGTTTGGGGACAGGGCTAGAGACCCAGTACTTC.

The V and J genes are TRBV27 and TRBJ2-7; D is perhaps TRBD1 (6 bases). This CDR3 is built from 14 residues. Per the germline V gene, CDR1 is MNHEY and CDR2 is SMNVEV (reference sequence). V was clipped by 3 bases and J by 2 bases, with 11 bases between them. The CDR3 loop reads CASSLGAGAYEQYV. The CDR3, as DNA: TGTGCCAGCAGTTTGGGGGCAGGGGCCTACGAGCAGTACGTC.

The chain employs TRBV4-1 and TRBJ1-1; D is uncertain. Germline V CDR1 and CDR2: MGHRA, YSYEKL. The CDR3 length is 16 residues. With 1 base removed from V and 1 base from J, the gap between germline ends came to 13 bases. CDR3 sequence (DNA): TGCGCCAGCAGCCAAGTGGTCGTGGCTGGGAACACTGAAGCTTTCTTT. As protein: CASSQVVVAGNTEAFF.

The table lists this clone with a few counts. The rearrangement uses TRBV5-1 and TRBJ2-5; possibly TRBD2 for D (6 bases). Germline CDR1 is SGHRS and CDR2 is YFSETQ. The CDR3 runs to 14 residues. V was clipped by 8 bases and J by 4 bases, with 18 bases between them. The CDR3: CASGPGTDSETQYF. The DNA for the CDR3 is TGCGCCAGTGGGCCCGGGACTGATTCAGAGACCCAGTACTTC.

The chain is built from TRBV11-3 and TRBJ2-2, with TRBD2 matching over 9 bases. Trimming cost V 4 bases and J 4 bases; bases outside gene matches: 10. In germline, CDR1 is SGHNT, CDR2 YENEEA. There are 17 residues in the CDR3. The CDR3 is CASSSGIAGAGTGELFF. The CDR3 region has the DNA TGTGCCAGCAGCTCGGGAATAGCGGGGGCGGGCACCGGGGAGCTGTTTTTT. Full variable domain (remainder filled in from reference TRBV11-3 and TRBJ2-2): EAGVVQSPRYKIIEKKQPVAFWCNPISGHNTLYWYLQNLGQGPELLIRYENEEAVDDSQLPKDRFSAERLKGVDSTLKIQPAELGDSAVYLCASSSGIAGAGTGELFFGEGSRLTVL.

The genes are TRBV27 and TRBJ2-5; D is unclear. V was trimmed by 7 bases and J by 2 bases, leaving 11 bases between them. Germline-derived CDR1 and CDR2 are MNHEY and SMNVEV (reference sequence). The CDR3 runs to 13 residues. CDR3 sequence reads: CASTPTGQETQYF. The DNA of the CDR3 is TGTGCCAGCACCCCGACTGGACAAGAGACCCAGTACTTC.

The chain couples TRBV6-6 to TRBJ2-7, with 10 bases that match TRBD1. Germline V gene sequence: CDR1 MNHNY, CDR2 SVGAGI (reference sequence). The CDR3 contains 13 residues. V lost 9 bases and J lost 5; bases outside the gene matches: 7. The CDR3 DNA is TGTGCCAGTTATCAGGACAGGGGGAACGAGCAGTACTTC. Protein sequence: CASYQDRGNEQYF.

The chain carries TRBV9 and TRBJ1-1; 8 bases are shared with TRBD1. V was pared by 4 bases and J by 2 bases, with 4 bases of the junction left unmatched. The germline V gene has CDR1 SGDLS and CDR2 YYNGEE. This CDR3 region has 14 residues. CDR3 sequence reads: CASSLAGGNTEAFF. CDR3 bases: TGTGCCAGCAGCCTCGCAGGGGGCAACACTGAAGCTTTCTTT.

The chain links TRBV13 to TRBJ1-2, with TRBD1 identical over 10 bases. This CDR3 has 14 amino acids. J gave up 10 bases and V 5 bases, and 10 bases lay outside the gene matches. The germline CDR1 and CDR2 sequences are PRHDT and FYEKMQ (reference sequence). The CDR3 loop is CASSQGQGLRLYTF. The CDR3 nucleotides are TGTGCCAGCAGCCAGGGACAGGGGCTAAGACTCTACACCTTC.

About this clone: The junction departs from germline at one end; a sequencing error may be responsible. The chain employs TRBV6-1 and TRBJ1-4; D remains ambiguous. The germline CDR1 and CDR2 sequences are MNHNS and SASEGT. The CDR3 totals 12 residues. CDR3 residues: CASSESQRPGVF. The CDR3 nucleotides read TGTGCCAGCAGTGAATCTCAACGACCCGGGGTTTTT.

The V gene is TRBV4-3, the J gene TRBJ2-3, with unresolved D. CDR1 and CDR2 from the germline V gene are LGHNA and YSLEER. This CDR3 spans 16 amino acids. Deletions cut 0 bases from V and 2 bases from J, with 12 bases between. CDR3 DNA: TGCGCCAGCAGCCAAGATTTGGGCACGATCACAGATACGCAGTATTTT. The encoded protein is CASSQDLGTITDTQYF.

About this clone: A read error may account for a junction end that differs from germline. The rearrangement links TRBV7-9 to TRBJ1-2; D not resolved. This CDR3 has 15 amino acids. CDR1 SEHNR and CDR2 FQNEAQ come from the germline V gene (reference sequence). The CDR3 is CSSSFLQRIRGGYTF. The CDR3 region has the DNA TGTTCCAGCAGCTTCTTACAGCGGATCCGAGGTGGCTACACCTTC.

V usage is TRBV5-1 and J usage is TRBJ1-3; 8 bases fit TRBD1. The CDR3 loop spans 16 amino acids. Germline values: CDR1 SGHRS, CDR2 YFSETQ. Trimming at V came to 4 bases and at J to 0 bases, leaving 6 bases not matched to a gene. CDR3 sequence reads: CASSLGQAHSGNTIYF. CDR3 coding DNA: TGCGCCAGCAGCCTGGGACAGGCACACTCTGGAAACACCATATATTTT.

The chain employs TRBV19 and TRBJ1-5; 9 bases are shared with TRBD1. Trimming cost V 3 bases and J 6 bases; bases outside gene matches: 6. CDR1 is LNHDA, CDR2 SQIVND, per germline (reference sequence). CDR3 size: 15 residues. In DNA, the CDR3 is TGTGCCAGTAGTATCGGGGGACAGGGAGGTCAGCCCCAGCATTTT. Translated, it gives CASSIGGQGGQPQHF.

The CDR3 reads CASSENDGQGSYTF. The CDR3 coding sequence is TGTGCCAGCAGTGAGAATGATGGACAGGGTTCTTACACCTTC. The chain combines TRBV6-4 with TRBJ1-2; TRBD1 matches 8 bases. This CDR3 is 14 amino acids long. The germline gives CDR1 MRHNA, CDR2 SNTAGT. Trimming took 3 bases from V and 11 from J; bases not matched to a gene: 11.

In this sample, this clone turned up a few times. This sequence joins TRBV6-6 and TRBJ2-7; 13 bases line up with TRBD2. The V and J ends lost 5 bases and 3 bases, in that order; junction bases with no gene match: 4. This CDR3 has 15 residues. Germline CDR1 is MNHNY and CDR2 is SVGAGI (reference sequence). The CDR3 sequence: CASSHRLAGGYEQYF. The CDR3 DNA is TGTGCCAGCAGTCACCGACTAGCGGGGGGCTACGAGCAGTACTTC.

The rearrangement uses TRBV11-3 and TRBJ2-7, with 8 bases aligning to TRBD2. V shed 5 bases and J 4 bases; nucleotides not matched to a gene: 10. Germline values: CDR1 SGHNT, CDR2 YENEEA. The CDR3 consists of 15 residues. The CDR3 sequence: CASSQSYGGAYEQYF. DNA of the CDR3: TGTGCCAGCAGCCAGTCATACGGGGGGGCGTACGAGCAGTACTTC.

Here the CDR3 reads CASSGGTVNQPQHF. In DNA, the CDR3 is TGTGCCAGCAGCGGAGGGACAGTTAATCAGCCCCAGCATTTT. The rearrangement links TRBV9 to TRBJ1-5; 7 nucleotides line up with TRBD1. In germline, CDR1 is SGDLS, CDR2 YYNGEE. The CDR3 sequence is 14 residues long. Unmatched junction bases numbered 4, after V lost 3 bases and J lost 4 bases.

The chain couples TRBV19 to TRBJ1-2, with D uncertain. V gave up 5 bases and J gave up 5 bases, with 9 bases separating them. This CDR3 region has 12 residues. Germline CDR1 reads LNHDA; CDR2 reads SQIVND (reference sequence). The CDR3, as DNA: TGTGCCAGTAGTGCCCCAGGATATGGCTACACCTTC. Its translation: CASSAPGYGYTF. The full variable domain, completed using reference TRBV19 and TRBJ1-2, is DGGITQSPKYLFRKEGQNVTLSCEQNLNHDAMYWYRQDPGQGLRLIYYSQIVNDFQKGDIAEGYSVSREKKESFPLTVTSAQKNPTAFYLCASSAPGYGYTFGSGTRLTVV.